A single sample is the source of the 11 T cell receptor beta chains below, sequenced in a study of cytomegalovirus exposure and HLA in healthy donors. Primers included in the PCR were 60 Vbeta and 13 Jbeta primers. Profiling relied on immunoSEQ multiplex PCR, and the TCRdb table lists in-frame clones only, not all of them. The sample has about 170,000 clones, approximately 79% seen once. Sequenced: PBMCs. The receptor source for this set is a man aged 35 to 55 in good health and CMV-seropositive.

The chain has TRBV5-4 and TRBJ2-3; the D gene is possibly TRBD2 (5 bases). V gave up 3 bases and J gave up 5 bases, with 22 bases separating them. The CDR3 runs to 17 residues. CDR1 is SGHNT, CDR2 YYREEE, per germline (reference sequence). Here the CDR3 reads CASSSPPGAEGGDTQYF. CDR3 nucleotide sequence: TGTGCCAGCAGCTCACCTCCGGGCGCCGAGGGCGGAGATACGCAGTATTTT. Drawing the rest from reference TRBV5-4 and TRBJ2-3, the complete variable domain is ETGVTQSPTHLIKTRGQQVTLRCSSQSGHNTVSWYQQALGQGPQFIFQYYREEENGRGNFPPRFSGLQFPNYSSELNVNALELDDSALYLCASSSPPGAEGGDTQYFGPGTRLTVL.

The V call is TRBV20-1, the J call TRBJ2-5; unclear D gene. V gave up 5 bases and J gave up 6 bases, with 7 bases separating them. CDR1 DFQATT and CDR2 SNEGSKA come from the germline V gene (reference sequence). This CDR3 spans 10 amino acids. Written as DNA, the CDR3 is TGCAGTGCTCAGGAAAAGACCCAGTACTTC. Its translation: CSAQEKTQYF.

V gene TRBV7-2 combines with J gene TRBJ2-5, with 10 bases matching TRBD2. CDR1 and CDR2 from the germline V gene are SGHTA and FQGNSA. After removal of 4 bases from V and 4 bases from J, the junction contained 3 bases not matched to a gene. This CDR3 comprises 14 residues. CDR3 sequence reads: CASSYSGGLETQYF. The CDR3 bases are TGTGCCAGCAGCTATAGCGGGGGGCTAGAGACCCAGTACTTC.

V and J are TRBV15 and TRBJ2-3; D is perhaps TRBD1 (6 bases). Germline V gene data show CDR1 as LNHNV and CDR2 as YYDKDF (reference sequence). The CDR3 sequence is 15 residues long. Trimming removed 4 bases from V and 1 base from J, with 12 bases in between. CDR3 nucleotides: TGTGCCACCAGCACTACGGACAGAGGCACAGATACGCAGTATTTT. It specifies CATSTTDRGTDTQYF.

The V gene is TRBV7-9, the J gene TRBJ1-2; 7 nucleotides align to TRBD1. Losses at the gene ends were 5 bases for V and 6 bases for J; bases not matched to a gene: 12. The CDR3 sequence is 15 residues long. CDR1 and CDR2 from the germline V gene are SEHNR and FQNEAQ (reference sequence). In DNA, the CDR3 is TGTGCCAGCAGCCCCCGGGACAGCCCACTTCATGGCTACACCTTC. This codes for CASSPRDSPLHGYTF.

The V call is TRBV6-1, the J call TRBJ1-1, with D perhaps matching TRBD1 (5 bases). CDR3 length: 14 residues. Germline V gene data show CDR1 as MNHNS and CDR2 as SASEGT. Trimming cost V 4 bases and J 5 bases, with 14 bases left between them. The CDR3 sequence: CASSVQGSNTEAFF. Written as DNA, the CDR3 is TGTGCCAGCAGTGTCCAGGGTAGCAATACTGAAGCTTTCTTT.

J is TRBJ2-7 and V is TRBV11-2, with 8 bases aligning to TRBD1. V shed 1 base, J shed 10 bases, and the junction held 9 bases outside the gene matches. The CDR3 is made up of 14 amino acids. Germline V CDR1 and CDR2: SGHAT, FQNNGV. CDR3 in amino acids: CASSLVGTGFSQYF. DNA for the CDR3: TGTGCCAGCAGCTTAGTGGGGACAGGTTTTTCTCAGTACTTC.

The chain links TRBV5-1 to TRBJ2-7; possible D gene TRBD2, 6 bases. V was pared by 0 bases and J by 2 bases, with 9 bases between. Germline V gives CDR1 SGHRS, CDR2 YFSETQ. CDR3 length equals 14 residues. This CDR3 reads CASSLGGGTYEQYF. The DNA for the CDR3 is TGCGCCAGCAGCTTGGGAGGCGGGACCTACGAGCAGTACTTC. Combining the CDR3 with reference TRBV5-1 and TRBJ2-7 gives the whole variable domain KAGVTQTPRYLIKTRGQQVTLSCSPISGHRSVSWYQQTPGQGLQFLFEYFSETQRNKGNFPGRFSGRQFSNSRSEMNVSTLELGDSALYLCASSLGGGTYEQYFGPGTRLTVT.

The rearrangement uses TRBV15 and TRBJ2-1; 8 bases agree with TRBD2. Germline lookup yields CDR1 LNHNV and CDR2 YYDKDF (reference sequence). J was trimmed by 6 bases and V by 2 bases; bases with no gene match: 6. The CDR3 has 15 amino acids. The CDR3, as DNA: TGTGCCACCAGCAGATCCGCGGCGGGAGGCAATGAGCAGTTCTTC. Amino acid sequence: CATSRSAAGGNEQFF.

The chain carries TRBV9 and TRBJ2-1, with 8 nucleotides matching TRBD2. The germline CDR1 and CDR2 sequences are SGDLS and YYNGEE. There are 16 residues in the CDR3. J gave up 0 bases and V 3 bases, and 5 bases lay outside the gene matches. The CDR3 sequence is CASSEAGARSYNEQFF. CDR3 sequence (DNA): TGTGCCAGCAGCGAAGCGGGGGCGCGCTCCTACAATGAGCAGTTCTTC.

The CDR3 region is CASSVKDSSYNSPLHF. The CDR3 bases are TGTGCCAGCAGTGTAAAGGACAGCTCCTATAATTCACCCCTCCACTTT. The chain recombines TRBV6-1 with TRBJ1-6, with D perhaps matching TRBD1 (6 bases). This CDR3 is 16 amino acids long. CDR1 is MNHNS and CDR2 is SASEGT in the germline V gene. The germline V and J ends were trimmed by 4 bases and 0 bases, with 10 bases remaining between them.